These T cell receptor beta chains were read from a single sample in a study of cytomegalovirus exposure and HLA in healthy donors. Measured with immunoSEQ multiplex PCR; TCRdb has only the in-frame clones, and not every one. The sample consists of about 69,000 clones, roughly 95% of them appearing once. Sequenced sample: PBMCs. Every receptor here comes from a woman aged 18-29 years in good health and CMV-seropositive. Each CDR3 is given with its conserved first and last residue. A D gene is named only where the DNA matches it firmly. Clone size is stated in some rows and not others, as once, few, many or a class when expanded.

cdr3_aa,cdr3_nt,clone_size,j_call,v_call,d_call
CASSGTSDTDTQYF,TGTGCCAGCTCCGGGACTAGCGACACAGATACGCAGTATTTT,.,TRBJ2-3,TRBV18,TRBD2
CASSPGTSGRQSTDTQYF,TGCGCCAGCAGCCCCGGGACTAGCGGGAGGCAAAGCACAGATACGCAGTATTTT,.,TRBJ2-3,TRBV5-1,TRBD2
CASSPPQGASYEQYF,TGTGCCAGCAGTCCCCCCCAGGGGGCCTCCTACGAGCAGTACTTC,.,TRBJ2-7,TRBV28,TRBD1
CASSLGPSGRETQYF,TGTGCCAGCAGCTTAGGTCCCTCAGGGCGCGAGACCCAGTACTTC,.,TRBJ2-5,TRBV11-3,.
CASTSAGRPYEQYF,TGTGCCAGCACAAGTGCAGGGAGGCCCTACGAGCAGTACTTC,.,TRBJ2-7,TRBV28,.
CASSLRDSYGYTF,TGTGCCAGCAGTCTCCGGGACAGCTATGGCTACACCTTC,.,TRBJ1-2,TRBV6-5,TRBD1
CASSLFPRGEQFF,TGTGCCAGCAGCTTATTTCCCAGAGGTGAGCAGTTCTTC,.,TRBJ2-1,TRBV7-3,.
CASSMPGLADYNEQFF,TGTGCCAGTAGTATGCCGGGACTAGCGGACTACAATGAGCAGTTCTTC,.,TRBJ2-1,TRBV19,TRBD2
CASWGLAGDCEQFF,TGCGCCAGCTGGGGACTAGCGGGAGATTGTGAGCAGTTCTTC,.,TRBJ2-1,TRBV10-1,TRBD2
CSASEGNEQFF,TGCAGTGCCTCTGAGGGCAATGAGCAGTTCTTC,.,TRBJ2-1,TRBV20-1,.
CASSLGLAGVYEQYF,TGTGCCAGCAGCTTAGGACTAGCGGGAGTCTACGAGCAGTACTTC,.,TRBJ2-7,TRBV27,TRBD2
CASSTLDRNPYEQYF,TGTGCCAGCAGTACCCTCGACAGGAATCCCTACGAGCAGTACTTC,once,TRBJ2-7,TRBV6-6,.
CAWSVFQGGAFF,TGTGCCTGGAGTGTATTCCAGGGAGGGGCTTTCTTT,.,TRBJ1-1,TRBV30,.
CASSYVWPEREGYEQYF,TGTGCCAGCAGCTACGTTTGGCCCGAGCGGGAGGGCTACGAGCAGTACTTC,.,TRBJ2-7,TRBV12-1,.
CASSLGGGIGGELFF,TGTGCCAGCAGCTTAGGTGGGGGCATCGGCGGGGAGCTGTTTTTT,.,TRBJ2-2,TRBV7-6,.
CASSYGGSEQFF,TGTGCCAGCAGCTACGGGGGGAGTGAGCAGTTCTTC,.,TRBJ2-1,TRBV7-2,TRBD2
CASSLGPLAMGNEQFF,TGTGCCAGCAGCTTAGGCCCACTAGCTATGGGGAATGAGCAGTTCTTC,.,TRBJ2-1,TRBV5-6,.
CASSLELGRGGVGSNEQFF,TGTGCCAGCAGCTTGGAATTGGGACGAGGGGGGGTCGGTTCCAATGAGCAGTTCTTC,.,TRBJ2-1,TRBV5-6,.
CASSYGPETQYF,TGTGCCAGCAGTTACGGGCCAGAGACCCAGTACTTC,.,TRBJ2-5,TRBV6-6,.
CASSPGINEKLFF,TGTGCCAGCAGCCCCGGGATTAATGAAAAACTGTTTTTT,.,TRBJ1-4,TRBV28,.
CASSLDTVPYNEQFF,TGTGCCAGCAGCCTCGACACGGTCCCTTACAATGAGCAGTTCTTC,.,TRBJ2-1,TRBV11-2,.
CASSIEVRGPYEQYF,TGTGCCAGTAGTATCGAGGTCAGGGGGCCTTACGAGCAGTACTTC,.,TRBJ2-7,TRBV19,TRBD1
CASSQDPWDRVVTEAFF,TGCGCCAGCAGCCAAGATCCCTGGGACAGGGTTGTCACTGAAGCTTTCTTT,.,TRBJ1-1,TRBV4-1,TRBD1
CASRPGLAEQETQYF,TGTGCCAGCAGACCTGGACTAGCGGAACAAGAGACCCAGTACTTC,.,TRBJ2-5,TRBV28,TRBD2
CAWSTSVGTDTQYF,TGTGCCTGGAGTACTAGCGTGGGCACAGATACGCAGTATTTT,.,TRBJ2-3,TRBV30,TRBD2
CAWTPIGGRKAYEQYF,TGTGCCTGGACCCCTATTGGCGGGAGAAAAGCCTACGAGCAGTACTTC,.,TRBJ2-7,TRBV30,TRBD2
CASSLGTGGHGYTF,TGTGCCAGCAGCTTGGGGACAGGGGGCCATGGCTACACCTTC,.,TRBJ1-2,TRBV5-6,TRBD1
CASSIDSGRQNTGELFF,TGTGCCAGCAGCATAGATAGCGGGAGACAGAACACCGGGGAGCTGTTTTTT,.,TRBJ2-2,TRBV7-9,TRBD2
CASSLGPGTSGNEQLF,TGTGCCAGCAGCTTAGGACCCGGGACTAGCGGCAATGAGCAGCTCTTC,.,TRBJ2-1,TRBV7-9,TRBD2
CASSPTLGQFGYTF,TGCGCCAGCAGCCCCACCTTGGGACAGTTTGGCTACACCTTC,once,TRBJ1-2,TRBV5-1,TRBD1
CASRQGSTGELFF,TGTGCCAGTAGACAGGGAAGCACCGGGGAGCTGTTTTTT,.,TRBJ2-2,TRBV19,.
CASTRGGSREQYF,TGCGCCAGCACCCGGGGGGGATCTCGCGAGCAGTACTTC,.,TRBJ2-7,TRBV5-1,TRBD2
CASRGDRGPYEQYF,TGTGCCAGCAGGGGGGACAGGGGACCCTACGAGCAGTACTTC,.,TRBJ2-7,TRBV27,TRBD1
CASSIVSGGELFF,TGTGCCAGTAGTATAGTTTCAGGCGGGGAGCTGTTTTTT,.,TRBJ2-2,TRBV19,.
CASSPGGAGSDEQFF,TGTGCCAGCAGCCCGGGCGGGGCGGGGAGCGATGAGCAGTTCTTC,.,TRBJ2-1,TRBV11-2,.
CASSRGRTGAYEQYF,TGTGCCAGCAGCCGCGGAAGGACAGGCGCCTACGAGCAGTACTTC,.,TRBJ2-7,TRBV14,TRBD1
CASSYSRQLHQPQHF,TGTGCCAGCAGTTACTCCCGACAGCTCCATCAGCCCCAGCATTTT,.,TRBJ1-5,TRBV6-5,.
CSVEGGKLAGVNTGELFF,TGCAGCGTTGAAGGAGGTAAACTAGCGGGGGTGAACACCGGGGAGCTGTTTTTT,once,TRBJ2-2,TRBV29-1,TRBD2
CASSGTGAEDTQYF,TGTGCCAGCTCTGGGACAGGGGCGGAAGATACGCAGTATTTT,once,TRBJ2-3,TRBV6-4,TRBD1
CASTETGGGEQYF,TGTGCCAGCACAGAAACGGGGGGTGGAGAGCAGTACTTC,.,TRBJ2-7,TRBV28,TRBD2
CATEGGGSSYEQYF,TGTGCCACCGAGGGAGGAGGAAGCTCCTACGAGCAGTACTTC,.,TRBJ2-7,TRBV28,.
CASTQAGTGGNEAFF,TGTGCCAGCACCCAAGCGGGGACAGGGGGCAATGAAGCTTTCTTT,once,TRBJ1-1,TRBV7-9,TRBD1